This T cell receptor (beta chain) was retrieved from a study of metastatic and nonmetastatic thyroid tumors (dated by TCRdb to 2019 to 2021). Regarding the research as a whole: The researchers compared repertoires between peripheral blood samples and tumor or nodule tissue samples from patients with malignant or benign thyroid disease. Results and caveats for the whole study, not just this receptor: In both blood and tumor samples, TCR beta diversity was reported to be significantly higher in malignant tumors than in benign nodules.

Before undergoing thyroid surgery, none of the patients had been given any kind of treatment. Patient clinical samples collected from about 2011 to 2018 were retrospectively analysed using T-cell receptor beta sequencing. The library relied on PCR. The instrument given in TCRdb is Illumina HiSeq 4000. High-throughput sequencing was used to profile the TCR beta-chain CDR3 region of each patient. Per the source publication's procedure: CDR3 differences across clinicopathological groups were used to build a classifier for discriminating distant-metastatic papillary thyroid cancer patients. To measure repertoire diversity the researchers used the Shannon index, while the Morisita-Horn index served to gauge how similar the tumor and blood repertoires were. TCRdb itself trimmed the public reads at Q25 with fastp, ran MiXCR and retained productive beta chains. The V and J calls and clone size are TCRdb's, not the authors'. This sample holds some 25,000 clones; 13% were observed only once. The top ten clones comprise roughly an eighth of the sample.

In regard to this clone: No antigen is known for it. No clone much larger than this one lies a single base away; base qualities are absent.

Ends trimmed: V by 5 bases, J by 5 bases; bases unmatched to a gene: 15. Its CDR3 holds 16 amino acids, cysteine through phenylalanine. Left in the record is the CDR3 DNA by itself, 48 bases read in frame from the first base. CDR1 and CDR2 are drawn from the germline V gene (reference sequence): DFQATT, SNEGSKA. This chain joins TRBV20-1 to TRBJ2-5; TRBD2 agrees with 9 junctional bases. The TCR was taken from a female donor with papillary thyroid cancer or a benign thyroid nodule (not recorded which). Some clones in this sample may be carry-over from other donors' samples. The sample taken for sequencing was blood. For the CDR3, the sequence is CSAGRGSGSSSETQYF. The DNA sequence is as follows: TGCAGTGCTGGACGTGGTAGCGGGAGTTCTTCGGAGACCCAGTACTTC.